This T cell receptor beta chain was captured in a study of blood T cell repertoires in COVID-19 (dated by TCRdb to the early 2020s). Context from the whole study: Samples covering the acute and convalescent phases of COVID-19 were provided by collaborators in the United States, Italy and Spain. The prospective study material was composed of cDNA or gDNA derived from T cells, B-cell-depleted T cells, or PBMCs. The dataset comprised deeply sampled blood TCRbeta repertoires from subjects exposed to, actively infected with, or recovered from COVID-19. A freely available public database, intended as a resource for researchers studying the immune response to SARS-CoV-2, is where the repertoires were released. Samples came from the ongoing ImmuneRACE study (first 160 participants) plus 1,254 subjects from 6 global collaborators. Sample metadata almost always included a de-identified subject ID, COVID-19 status, age in years and sex. Where available, HLA class I and class II types were taken from metadata supplied by the sample provider and were not determined by assay-based typing.

TCRbeta CDR3 regions were amplified from genomic DNA by means of the immunoSEQ Assay, a bias-controlled multiplex PCR. Concerning the study's data processing: Within the assay, amplification of reference gene primers was used to estimate how many nucleated cells each sample contained. Sequence reads were collapsed and filtered to measure the absolute abundance of every unique TCRbeta CDR3 rearrangement. Productive Simpson clonality was computed per sample as the square root of Simpson's diversity index over productive rearrangements. The clones in this table, taken by TCRdb from immuneACCESS, are in-frame only. Not every clone is retained; where verified, under half of the shortfall comes from an unresolved V gene, and the cause of the rest is unknown. D and trimming come from the DNA, and the V and J calls and clone size come from that table. The sample contains 190,000 or so clones, roughly 90% of them found a single time. The ten largest account for roughly 0.56% of the sample.

As to this clone: The antigen it binds to is not known. One base away there is no much larger clone; base qualities are not given.

Each collaborating institution followed its own protocols to collect whole blood in K2EDTA tubes. For TCRbeta analysis, collaborator samples were shipped as frozen whole blood, as isolated PBMCs, or as DNA extracted from either sample type. Points the paper makes about the study in general: The quantity of clinical and demographic metadata differed by source and by participant and was supplied without curation.

Deletion took 5 bases off V and 7 bases off J, with a span of 14 bases between the germline ends. The CDR3 measures 14 amino acids from cysteine to phenylalanine. Only the CDR3 DNA stays, 42 bases, in frame from base 1. Via the germline V gene (reference sequence), CDR1 is SEHNR and CDR2 FQNEAQ. Sample: peripheral blood. This clonotype originated in a man aged 50-59 years with acute or convalescent COVID-19. The rearranged segments are TRBV7-9 and TRBJ1-4; 5 matching bases give a weak D call of TRBD1. The sequenced DNA is TGTGCCAGCAGCCCGACAGCTTCGGGTGAAAAACTGTTTTTT. It specifies CASSPTASGEKLFF. Where the CDR3 stops, the reference TRBV7-9 and TRBJ1-4 genes take over; the full variable domain is DTGVSQNPRHKITKRGQNVTFRCDPISEHNRLYWYRQTLGQGPEFLTYFQNEAQLEKSRLLSDRFSAERPKGSFSTLEIQRTEQGDSAMYLCASSPTASGEKLFFGSGTQLSVL.